This record concerns one T cell receptor (beta chain) sequence. Antigen unknown. This record belongs to a study of T-cell memory formation after mild COVID-19. Study observations and caveats: Clones contracting day 15 to 85 were balanced CD4/CD8; later expanders leaned CD4+. Of the contracting clones, CD4+ ones lay mainly in CM and EM, and CD8+ ones in EMRA.

TCRalpha and TCRbeta libraries used 5'RACE with constant-segment primers and UMIs. MiXCR, applied by TCRdb to the 5' RACE reads, yields one record per CDR3 protein. The profile shows roughly 620,000 distinct CDR3 sequences, around 17% of them singletons. This sequence was found in an adult woman who had mild COVID-19 (a few samples of this study predate the infection). Cell type and time point are not known. Source material: PBMCs or a T cell subset sorted from them (not recorded which).

The CDR3 loop is CSAPGQGALNTEAFF. The CDR3 DNA is TGCAGTGCTCCGGGACAGGGGGCTCTGAACACTGAAGCTTTCTTT. This chain uses TRBV20-1 with TRBJ1-1; TRBD1 aligns across 12 bases. The germline CDR1 and CDR2 sequences are DFQATT and SNEGSKA (reference sequence). Trimming took 5 bases from V and 0 from J; bases not matched to a gene: 4. The CDR3 covers 15 residues.